This is a list of T cell receptor beta chains from one sample in a study of vaccination and CD4 T cells after COVID-19. Using its own MiXCR run on the PCR reads, TCRdb lists one record per CDR3 protein. The sample comprises about 23,000 distinct CDR3 sequences, around 69% of which are singletons, and 20% to 25% rests with the top ten. These receptors have no identified antigens. This specimen consisted of CD4+ T cells from blood, cultured in vitro, obtained after SARS-CoV-2 vaccination. Receptors were obtained from a human donor who received a COVID-19 vaccine. Both conserved end residues are part of each CDR3. A D gene is named only where the DNA matches it firmly. Size is omitted from some rows. Given values are once, few, many or a class for expanded clones.

j_call d_call v_call clone_size cdr3_nt cdr3_aa
TRBJ1-2 . TRBV7-2 . TGTGCCAGCAGCTTATCCAGAGAAAACTATGGCTACACCTTC CASSLSRENYGYTF
TRBJ1-2 . TRBV11-2 . TGTGCCAGCAGCTCACTAACCCGACAGTACAACTATGGCTACACCTTC CASSSLTRQYNYGYTF
TRBJ1-2 . TRBV18 . . CASSQTSVYFCAISGQGENGYTF
TRBJ1-1 . TRBV5-1 . TGCGCCAGCAGCTTGGGACATAACATGAACACTGAAGCTTTCTTT CASSLGHNMNTEAFF
TRBJ1-5 . TRBV19 . TGTGCCAGTAGGGGTAGGGTCGGTTGGGGTAGGCCCCAGCATTTT CASRGRVGWGRPQHF
TRBJ1-5 . TRBV19 few TGTGCCAGTAGACTGTCTGACATCAATCAGCCCCAGCATTTT CASRLSDINQPQHF
TRBJ1-6 . TRBV10-2 . TGCGCCAGCAGTTCCGGGACACCGCATAATTCACCCCTCCACTTT CASSSGTPHNSPLHF
TRBJ1-1 . TRBV30 . TGTGCCTGGAGTGTAATGTTGGACACTGAAGCTTTCTTT CAWSVMLDTEAFF
TRBJ2-5 TRBD1 TRBV7-8 . TGTGCCAGCAGCTTAGCTCTCCAAGGGGCAGGGGGAAGGGAGACCCAGTACTTC CASSLALQGAGGRETQYF
TRBJ1-2 . TRBV7-6 . TGTGCCAGCAGCTTAGGCGCAGGGGATGGCTACACCTTC CASSLGAGDGYTF
TRBJ1-2 . TRBV30 . TGTGCCTGGAGGGTCCGGGGTCCGGGGGGCTACACCTTC CAWRVRGPGGYTF
TRBJ1-5 . TRBV6-1 few TGTGCCAGCACCGACGTTGGGACATCAGGGCAGCCCCAGCATTTT CASTDVGTSGQPQHF
TRBJ1-2 TRBD1 TRBV24-1 . TGTGCCACCAGTGACGCGACAGGGCTCAGCCATGGCTACACCTTC CATSDATGLSHGYTF
TRBJ1-2 . TRBV19 . TGTGCCAGTGGTCAGTCTTCACTATCCCCCGCAGGGCACTATGGCTACACCTTC CASGQSSLSPAGHYGYTF